This T cell receptor (beta chain) was documented in a study of cytomegalovirus exposure and HLA in healthy donors. Whole-study results and caveats: Roughly even sequencing depth across donors was the assumption behind the presence/absence analyses. Sequencing artifact likely explains a cluster of highly shared sequence variants. Reportedly, fewer N-insertions than the approximately 600-donor mean appeared in an Asian-associated ancestry cluster in a later analysis.

Germline loops: CDR1 LNHDA, CDR2 SQIVND (reference sequence). Trimming removed 5 bases at V and 2 bases at J, with 10 bases between. The length of the CDR3 is 13 residues. Comment on this clone: The antigen is undetermined.

Primers included in the PCR were 60 Vbeta and 13 Jbeta primers. Profiling relied on immunoSEQ multiplex PCR, and the TCRdb table lists in-frame clones only, not all of them. The ten most abundant clones cover approximately 0.63% of a sample with under 95,000 clones. This clonotype was obtained from a man between 50 and 59 years old in good health and CMV-seronegative. Sequenced sample: PBMCs. The gene calls are TRBV19 and TRBJ2-7; D may be TRBD2 (5 bases). The CDR3 coding sequence is TGTGCCAGTAGTCTCAGCGGCCCCTACGAGCAGTACTTC. Protein: CASSLSGPYEQYF.